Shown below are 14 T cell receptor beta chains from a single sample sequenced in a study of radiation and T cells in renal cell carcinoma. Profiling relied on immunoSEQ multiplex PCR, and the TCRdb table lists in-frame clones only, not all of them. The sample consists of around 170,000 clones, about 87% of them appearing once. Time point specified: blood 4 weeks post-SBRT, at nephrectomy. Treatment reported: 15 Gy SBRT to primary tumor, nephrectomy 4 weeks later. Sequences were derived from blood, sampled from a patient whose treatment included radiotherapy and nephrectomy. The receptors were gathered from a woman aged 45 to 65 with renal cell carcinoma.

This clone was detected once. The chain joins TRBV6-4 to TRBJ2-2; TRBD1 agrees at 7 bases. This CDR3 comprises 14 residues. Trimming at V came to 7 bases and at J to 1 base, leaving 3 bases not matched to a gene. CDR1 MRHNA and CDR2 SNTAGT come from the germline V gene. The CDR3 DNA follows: TGTGCCAGCACTAGGGACAGGAACACCGGGGAGCTGTTTTTT. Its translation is CASTRDRNTGELFF.

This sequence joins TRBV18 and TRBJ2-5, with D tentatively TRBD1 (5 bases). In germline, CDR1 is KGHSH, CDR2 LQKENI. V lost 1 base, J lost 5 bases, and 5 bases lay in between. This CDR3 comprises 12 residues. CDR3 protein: CASSPQGETQYF. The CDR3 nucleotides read TGTGCCAGCTCACCACAGGGGGAGACCCAGTACTTC.

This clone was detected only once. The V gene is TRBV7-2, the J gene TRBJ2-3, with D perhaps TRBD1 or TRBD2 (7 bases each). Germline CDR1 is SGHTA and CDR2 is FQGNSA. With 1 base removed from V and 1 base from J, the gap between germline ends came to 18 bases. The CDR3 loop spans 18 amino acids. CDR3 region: CASSLGRGGQPRTDTQYF. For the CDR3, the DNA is TGTGCCAGCAGCTTAGGCCGCGGGGGACAGCCTCGCACAGATACGCAGTATTTT.

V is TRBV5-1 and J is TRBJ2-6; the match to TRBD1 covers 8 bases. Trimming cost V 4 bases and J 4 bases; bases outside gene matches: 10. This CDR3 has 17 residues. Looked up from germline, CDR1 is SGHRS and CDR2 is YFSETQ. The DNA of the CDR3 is TGCGCCAGCAGCATAGGGGCAGGGGGCGCCGGGGCCAACGTCCTGACTTTC. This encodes CASSIGAGGAGANVLTF. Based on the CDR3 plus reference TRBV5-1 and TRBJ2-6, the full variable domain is KAGVTQTPRYLIKTRGQQVTLSCSPISGHRSVSWYQQTPGQGLQFLFEYFSETQRNKGNFPGRFSGRQFSNSRSEMNVSTLELGDSALYLCASSIGAGGAGANVLTFGAGSRLTVL.

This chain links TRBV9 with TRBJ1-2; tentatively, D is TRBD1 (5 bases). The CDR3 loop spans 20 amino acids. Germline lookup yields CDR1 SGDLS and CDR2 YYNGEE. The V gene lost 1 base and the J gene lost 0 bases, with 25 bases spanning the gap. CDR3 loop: CASSVLPRITEKGPNYGYTF. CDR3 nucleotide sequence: TGTGCCAGCAGCGTATTACCGAGGATCACAGAAAAGGGACCTAACTATGGCTACACCTTC. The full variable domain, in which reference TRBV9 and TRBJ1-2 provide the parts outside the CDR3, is DSGVTQTPKHLITATGQRVTLRCSPRSGDLSVYWYQQSLDQGLQFLIQYYNGEERAKGNILERFSAQQFPDLHSELNLSSLELGDSALYFCASSVLPRITEKGPNYGYTFGSGTRLTVV.

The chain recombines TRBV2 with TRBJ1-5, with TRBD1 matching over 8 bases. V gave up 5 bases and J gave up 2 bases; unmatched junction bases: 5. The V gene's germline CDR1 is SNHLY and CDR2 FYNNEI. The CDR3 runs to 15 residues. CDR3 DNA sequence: TGTGCCAGCAGTCGCACAGGGGGTGGCAATCAGCCCCAGCATTTT. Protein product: CASSRTGGGNQPQHF.

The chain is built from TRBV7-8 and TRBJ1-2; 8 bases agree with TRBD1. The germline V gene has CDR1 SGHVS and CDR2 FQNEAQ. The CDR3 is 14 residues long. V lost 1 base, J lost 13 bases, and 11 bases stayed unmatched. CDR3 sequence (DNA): TGTGCCAGCAGCTTAGAGGGACAGGCACTGGGTCCCACCTTC. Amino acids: CASSLEGQALGPTF.

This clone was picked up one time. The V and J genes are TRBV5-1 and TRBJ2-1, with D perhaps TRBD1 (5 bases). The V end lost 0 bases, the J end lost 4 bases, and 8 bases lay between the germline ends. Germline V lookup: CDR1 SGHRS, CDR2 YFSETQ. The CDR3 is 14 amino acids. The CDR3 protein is CASSLAQGYNEQFF. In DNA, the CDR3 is TGCGCCAGCAGCTTGGCGCAGGGTTACAATGAGCAGTTCTTC.

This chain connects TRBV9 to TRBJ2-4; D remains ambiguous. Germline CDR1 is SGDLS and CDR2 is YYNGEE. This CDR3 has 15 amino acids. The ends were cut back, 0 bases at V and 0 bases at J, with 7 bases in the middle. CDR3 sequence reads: CASSVDTLAKNIQYF. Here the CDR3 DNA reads TGTGCCAGCAGCGTAGACACCTTAGCCAAAAACATTCAGTACTTC. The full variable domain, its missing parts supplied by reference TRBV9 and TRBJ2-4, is DSGVTQTPKHLITATGQRVTLRCSPRSGDLSVYWYQQSLDQGLQFLIQYYNGEERAKGNILERFSAQQFPDLHSELNLSSLELGDSALYFCASSVDTLAKNIQYFGAGTRLSVL.

The CDR3 coding sequence is TGTGCCAGCAGTGAATTCGAGGACAGGAACAATCAGCCCCAGCATTTT. Translation: CASSEFEDRNNQPQHF. This chain uses TRBV6-1 with TRBJ1-5, with 7 bases aligning to TRBD1. The CDR3 is made up of 16 amino acids. The V gene end was trimmed by 2 bases and the J gene end by 3 bases; junction bases not matched to a gene: 7. Germline V lookup: CDR1 MNHNS, CDR2 SASEGT.

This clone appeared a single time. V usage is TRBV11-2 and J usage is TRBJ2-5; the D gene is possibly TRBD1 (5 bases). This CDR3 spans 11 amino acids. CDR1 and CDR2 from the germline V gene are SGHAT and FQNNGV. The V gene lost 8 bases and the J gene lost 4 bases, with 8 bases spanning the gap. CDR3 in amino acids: CASARGETQYF. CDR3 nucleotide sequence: TGTGCCAGCGCAAGGGGAGAGACCCAGTACTTC.

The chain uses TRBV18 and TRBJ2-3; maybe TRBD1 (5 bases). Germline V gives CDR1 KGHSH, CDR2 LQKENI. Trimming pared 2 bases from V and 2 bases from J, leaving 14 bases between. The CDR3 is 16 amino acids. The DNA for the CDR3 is TGTGCCAGCTCACCAAGGGCCTCAGGGAACACAGATACGCAGTATTTT. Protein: CASSPRASGNTDTQYF. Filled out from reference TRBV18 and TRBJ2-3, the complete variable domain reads NAGVMQNPRHLVRRRGQEARLRCSPMKGHSHVYWYRQLPEEGLKFMVYLQKENIIDESGMPKERFSAEFPKEGPSILRIQQVVRGDSAAYFCASSPRASGNTDTQYFGPGTRLTVL.

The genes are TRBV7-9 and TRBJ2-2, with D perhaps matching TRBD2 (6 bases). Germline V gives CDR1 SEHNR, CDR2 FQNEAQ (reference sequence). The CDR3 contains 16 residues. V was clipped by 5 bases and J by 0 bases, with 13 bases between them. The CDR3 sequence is CASSRSRGANTGELFF. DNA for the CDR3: TGTGCCAGCAGCCGATCGCGCGGGGCGAACACCGGGGAGCTGTTTTTT.

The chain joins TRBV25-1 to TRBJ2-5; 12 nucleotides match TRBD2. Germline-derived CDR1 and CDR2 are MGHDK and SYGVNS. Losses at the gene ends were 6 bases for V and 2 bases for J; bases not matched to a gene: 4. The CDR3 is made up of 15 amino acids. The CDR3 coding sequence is TGTGCCAGCAGCGTTACTAGCGGGGGGCAAGAGACCCAGTACTTC. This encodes CASSVTSGGQETQYF.